The 26 T cell receptor beta chains below come from one sample, sequenced in a study of T cell repertoires in cytomegalovirus infection. MiXCR, applied by TCRdb to the reads, yields one record per CDR3 protein. In the table there are some 250,000 distinct CDR3 sequences, over 8% of which are singletons. What was sequenced was PBMCs. The receptors derive from a human donor in good health (CMV status not recorded). Some clones in this sample may be carry-over from other donors' samples.

The V call is TRBV7-9, the J call TRBJ1-1; the match to TRBD1 covers 9 bases. The CDR3 is 17 residues long. The trim removed 5 bases at V and 0 bases at J, leaving 10 bases unmatched. CDR1 and CDR2 from the germline V gene are SEHNR and FQNEAQ (reference sequence). The chain's CDR3 is CASSVGTGGQLNTEAFF. CDR3 sequence (DNA): TGTGCCAGCAGCGTAGGAACAGGGGGCCAACTGAACACTGAAGCTTTCTTT.

V is TRBV7-2 and J is TRBJ2-7, with D possibly being TRBD1 (6 bases). V shed 2 bases and J shed 6 bases, with 14 bases lying between them. The CDR3 is made up of 14 amino acids. CDR1 and CDR2 (germline): SGHTA, FQGNSA. The CDR3 sequence: CASSLSRQASEQYV. DNA of the CDR3: TGTGCCAGCAGCTTATCCAGACAGGCGAGCGAGCAGTACGTC.

This clonotype was seen many times. V gene TRBV6-2 or TRBV6-3 combines with J gene TRBJ1-1, with D unclear. Germline assignment: CDR1 MNHEY and CDR2 SVGEGT. The CDR3 loop spans 13 amino acids. Trimming stripped 6 bases from V and 2 bases from J, with 10 bases between. The CDR3 spells CASRRTDNTEAFF. In nucleotides, the CDR3 is TGTGCCAGCAGGCGGACCGACAACACTGAAGCTTTCTTT.

The chain uses TRBV7-9 and TRBJ2-3, with a weak D call TRBD2 (6 bases). This CDR3 comprises 14 residues. Germline-derived CDR1 and CDR2 are SEHNR and FQNEAQ (reference sequence). V lost 7 bases to trimming and J lost 2 bases, with 13 bases between them. Here the CDR3 DNA reads TGTGCCAGCAAAGGCGGGGATTACACAGATACGCAGTATTTT. Protein: CASKGGDYTDTQYF.

This clonotype was counted many times. This rearrangement joins TRBV7-8 to TRBJ2-2; 7 nucleotides align to TRBD2. Germline CDR1 and CDR2: SGHVS and FQNEAQ. The CDR3 runs 14 residues. V was clipped by 8 bases and J by 5 bases; unmatched bases: 8. The CDR3 loop reads CASRGEGRTGELFF. CDR3 DNA: TGTGCCAGCCGGGGGGAGGGTCGGACCGGGGAGCTGTTTTTT.

This clonotype has more than one count but fewer than ten. The rearrangement links TRBV19 to TRBJ1-2; 7 bases match TRBD1. Germline values: CDR1 LNHDA, CDR2 SQIVND (reference sequence). The J segment lost 4 bases and the V segment lost 11 bases, leaving 13 bases of the junction unmatched. This CDR3 is built from 14 residues. CDR3 nucleotides: TGTGCCGGAGCCTTAACAGGGGCGGGCTATGGCTACACCTTC. It specifies CAGALTGAGYGYTF. Drawing the rest from reference TRBV19 and TRBJ1-2, the complete variable domain is DGGITQSPKYLFRKEGQNVTLSCEQNLNHDAMYWYRQDPGQGLRLIYYSQIVNDFQKGDIAEGYSVSREKKESFPLTVTSAQKNPTAFYLCAGALTGAGYGYTFGSGTRLTVV.

V and J are TRBV7-2 and TRBJ1-4; unclear D gene. Trimming removed 5 bases at V and 4 bases at J, with 8 bases between. The germline gives CDR1 SGHTA, CDR2 FQGNSA. CDR3 length: 13 amino acids. CDR3 coding DNA: TGTGCCAGCAGCCCCGACCATAATGAAAAACTGTTTTTT. This encodes CASSPDHNEKLFF.

This clonotype was seen many times. The rearrangement links TRBV12-3 or TRBV12-4 to TRBJ2-3; D unresolved. The CDR3 runs to 14 residues. V was trimmed by 10 bases and J by 1 base, leaving 15 bases between them. The CDR3 sequence is CATSKETRTDTQYF. CDR3 DNA sequence: TGTGCCACCTCGAAGGAGACACGCACAGATACGCAGTATTTT.

This clonotype was observed many times. This rearrangement joins TRBV27 to TRBJ2-7; TRBD1 matches 7 bases. This CDR3 contains 16 residues. With 1 base clipped from V and 3 bases from J, the junction kept 9 bases outside the gene matches. Germline values: CDR1 MNHEY, CDR2 SMNVEV (reference sequence). The CDR3 DNA is TGTGCCAGCAGTTTATTCTGGGACAGCACATTCTACGAGCAGTACTTC. It is translated as CASSLFWDSTFYEQYF.

This clonotype was detected ten times or more. The chain has TRBV20-1 and TRBJ1-1, with D unresolved. Germline values: CDR1 DFQATT, CDR2 SNEGSKA (reference sequence). The CDR3 sequence is 15 residues long. Trimming left V 6 bases short and J 0 bases short, with 17 bases between. CDR3: CSAIPSGRMNTEAFF. For the CDR3, the DNA is TGCAGTGCCATACCCTCGGGGAGGATGAACACTGAAGCTTTCTTT.

In this sample, this clonotype turned up many times. The chain is built from TRBV7-2 and TRBJ1-1; no definite D call. V lost 2 bases and J lost 11, with 15 bases in between. Germline values: CDR1 SGHTA, CDR2 FQGNSA. This CDR3 is built from 13 residues. CDR3 bases: TGTGCCAGCAGCTTAAATACTCGGGTCGGGGCTTTCTTT. Its protein product is CASSLNTRVGAFF.

This clonotype was picked up many times. The gene calls are TRBV7-8 and TRBJ2-5, with 8 bases fitting TRBD1. The ends lost 7 bases at V and 0 bases at J; junction bases unmatched: 10. The CDR3 extends over 16 amino acids. Germline CDR1 and CDR2: SGHVS and FQNEAQ. In DNA form, the CDR3 reads TGTGCCAGCACCCGAAGGGACAGGTCGTACCAAGAGACCCAGTACTTC. Protein: CASTRRDRSYQETQYF.

This clonotype was seen ten or more times. This chain joins TRBV7-2 and TRBJ2-1; TRBD2 might be the D (5 bases). Trimming stripped 2 bases from V and 9 bases from J, with 14 bases between. This CDR3 has 14 amino acids. Germline assignment: CDR1 SGHTA and CDR2 FQGNSA. CDR3 nucleotide sequence: TGTGCCAGCAGCTTAAGTCTAGTTGGAGGTGAGCAGTTCTTC. Translated, it gives CASSLSLVGGEQFF.

The genes are TRBV28 and TRBJ2-7, with 8 bases fitting TRBD1. Losses at the gene ends were 7 bases for V and 5 bases for J; bases not matched to a gene: 10. Germline assignment: CDR1 MDHEN and CDR2 SYDVKM. The CDR3 contains 14 residues. For the CDR3, the DNA is TGTGCCAGCACCCACAGGGGGGTTGAGAACGAGCAGTACTTC. Translation: CASTHRGVENEQYF. Full variable domain (rest looked up from reference TRBV28 and TRBJ2-7): DVKVTQSSRYLVKRTGEKVFLECVQDMDHENMFWYRQDPGLGLRLIYFSYDVKMKEKGDIPEGYSVSREKKERFSLILESASTNQTSMYLCASTHRGVENEQYFGPGTRLTVT.

This clonotype occurred a few times. J is TRBJ1-5 and V is TRBV6-2 or TRBV6-3; 8 bases fit TRBD1. The ends lost 5 bases at V and 3 bases at J; junction bases unmatched: 6. The CDR3 contains 15 residues. Per germline, CDR1 MNHEY and CDR2 SVGEGT. The CDR3 DNA follows: TGTGCCAGCAGTCCGGGACAGGTCCCCAATCAGCCCCAGCATTTT. Encoded protein: CASSPGQVPNQPQHF.

This clonotype was observed a few times. V usage is TRBV7-2 and J usage is TRBJ2-2; 9 bases align to TRBD1. In germline, CDR1 is SGHTA, CDR2 FQGNSA. There are 15 residues in the CDR3. V lost 5 bases to trimming and J lost 7 bases; unmatched junction nucleotides: 8. CDR3 coding DNA: TGTGCCAGCAGCCCATTGGGACAGGGAGACGGGGAGCTGTTTTTT. Translating gives CASSPLGQGDGELFF. Combining the CDR3 with reference TRBV7-2 and TRBJ2-2 gives the whole variable domain GAGVSQSPSNKVTEKGKDVELRCDPISGHTALYWYRQSLGQGLEFLIYFQGNSAPDKSGLPSDRFSAERTGGSVSTLTIQRTQQEDSAVYLCASSPLGQGDGELFFGEGSRLTVL.

This clonotype was counted many times. The chain couples TRBV6-5 to TRBJ1-3; the match to TRBD1 covers 7 bases. CDR1 MNHEY and CDR2 SVGAGI come from the germline V gene. With 8 bases clipped from V and 3 bases from J, the junction kept 10 bases outside the gene matches. This CDR3 is built from 15 residues. This CDR3 is CASGDRTFIGNTIYF. The CDR3 DNA sequence: TGTGCCAGCGGGGACAGAACGTTCATTGGAAACACCATATATTTT.

V gene TRBV7-2 combines with J gene TRBJ1-2; perhaps TRBD1 as D (5 bases). Germline V gene data show CDR1 as SGHTA and CDR2 as FQGNSA. V lost 6 bases and J 5 bases, leaving 22 bases between the germline ends. The CDR3 runs to 16 residues. The CDR3 sequence: CASSSLFSGRLYGYTF. In DNA form, the CDR3 reads TGTGCCAGCAGTAGCCTTTTTTCGGGGCGGCTTTATGGCTACACCTTC.

The sample holds many counts of this clonotype. The CDR3 DNA sequence: TGTGCCAGCAGCTTAGTGGGACAGGTGACGAACACTGAAGCTTTCTTT. This gives the protein CASSLVGQVTNTEAFF. The chain has TRBV7-6 and TRBJ1-1; TRBD1 aligns across 8 bases. Germline values: CDR1 SGHVS, CDR2 FNYEAQ. The CDR3 is made up of 16 amino acids. Losses at the gene ends were 1 base for V and 1 base for J; bases not matched to a gene: 5.

This clonotype appeared many times. This chain connects TRBV24-1 to TRBJ2-1; TRBD1 might be the D (6 bases). Germline CDR1 and CDR2: KGHDR and SFDVKD. The CDR3 loop spans 15 amino acids. Trimming removed 3 bases at V and 2 bases at J, with 10 bases between. The CDR3 sequence is CATSDPRGPYNEQFF. Written as DNA, the CDR3 is TGTGCCACCAGTGATCCCAGGGGACCCTACAATGAGCAGTTCTTC.

This clonotype was detected a few times. CDR3 amino acids: CASSPLGSSSNQPQHF. As DNA, the CDR3 is TGTGCCAGCAGTCCACTCGGAAGCAGTAGCAATCAGCCCCAGCATTTT. The chain uses TRBV28 and TRBJ1-5; unclear D gene. The CDR3 is 16 residues long. Between the trimmed V and J ends, which lost 5 bases and 0 bases, there was a span of 14 bases. CDR1 is MDHEN and CDR2 is SYDVKM in the germline V gene.

This clonotype was found many times. The rearrangement links TRBV4-1 to TRBJ1-1; tentative D call: TRBD1 (6 bases). Germline lookup yields CDR1 MGHRA and CDR2 YSYEKL. This CDR3 contains 15 residues. Trimming took off 4 bases at V and 1 base at J, with 13 bases between the two ends. In DNA form, the CDR3 reads TGCGCCAGCAGCCTAAATGTAGGGGGGAACACTGAAGCTTTCTTT. Protein product: CASSLNVGGNTEAFF.

Ten or more counts support this clonotype. The chain recombines TRBV5-1 with TRBJ2-1; 11 bases line up with TRBD2. Per the germline V gene, CDR1 is SGHRS and CDR2 is YFSETQ. The V and J ends lost 4 bases and 1 base, in that order; junction bases with no gene match: 4. The CDR3 totals 16 residues. The CDR3 loop reads CASSLIAGGSYNEQFF. DNA for the CDR3: TGCGCCAGCAGCCTGATAGCGGGAGGGTCCTACAATGAGCAGTTCTTC.

This clonotype was seen a handful of times. The chain combines TRBV12-3 or TRBV12-4 with TRBJ1-1, with D possibly matching TRBD1 (6 bases). V was clipped by 3 bases and J by 3 bases, with 8 bases between them. This CDR3 comprises 13 residues. As DNA, the CDR3 is TGTGCCAGCAGTTTCGAGGGGGACACTGAAGCTTTCTTT. Translation gives CASSFEGDTEAFF.

This clonotype was picked up many times. CDR3 residues: CASSLVGQGGGYTF. CDR3 bases: TGTGCCAGCAGCTTAGTGGGACAGGGAGGCGGCTACACCTTC. The V and J genes are TRBV7-9 and TRBJ1-2; the match to TRBD1 covers 9 bases. Germline lookup yields CDR1 SEHNR and CDR2 FQNEAQ (reference sequence). V shed 1 base and J 8 bases; nucleotides not matched to a gene: 5. The CDR3 is made up of 14 amino acids.

There are many counts of this clonotype. V and J are TRBV11-2 and TRBJ2-7; 8 positions match TRBD2. The CDR3 covers 15 residues. With V trimmed by 3 bases and J by 0 bases, 4 bases remained unmatched. Germline CDR1 and CDR2: SGHAT and FQNNGV. The CDR3 nucleotides read TGTGCCAGCAGCTTTGCGGGAGGTAGCTCCTACGAGCAGTACTTC. Protein sequence: CASSFAGGSSYEQYF.